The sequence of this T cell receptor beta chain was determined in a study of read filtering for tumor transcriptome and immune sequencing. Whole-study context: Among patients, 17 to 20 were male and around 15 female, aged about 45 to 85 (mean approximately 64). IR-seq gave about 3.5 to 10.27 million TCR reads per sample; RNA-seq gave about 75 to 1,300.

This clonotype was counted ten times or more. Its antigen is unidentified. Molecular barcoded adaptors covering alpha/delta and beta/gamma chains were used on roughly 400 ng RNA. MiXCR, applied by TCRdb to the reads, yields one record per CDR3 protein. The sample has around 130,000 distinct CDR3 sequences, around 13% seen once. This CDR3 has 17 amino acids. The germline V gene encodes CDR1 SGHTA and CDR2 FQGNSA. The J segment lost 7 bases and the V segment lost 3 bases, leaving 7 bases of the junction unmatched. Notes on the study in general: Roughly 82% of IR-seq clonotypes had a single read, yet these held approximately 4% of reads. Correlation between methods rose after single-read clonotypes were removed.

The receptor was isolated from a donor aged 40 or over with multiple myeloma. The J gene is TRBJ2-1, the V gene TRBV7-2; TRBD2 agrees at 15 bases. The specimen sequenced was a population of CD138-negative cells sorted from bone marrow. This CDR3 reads CASSFGLAGGPGNEQFF. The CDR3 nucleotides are TGTGCCAGCAGCTTTGGACTAGCGGGAGGGCCAGGGAATGAGCAGTTCTTC.